These 10 T cell receptor beta chains originate from one sample sequenced in a study of T cell repertoires and HLA-DP antigens. After about 14 days' expansion, CD4+ cells were restimulated approximately 22 h with HeLa expressing allogeneic DPB1. Cells were stimulated with HeLa cells transduced with HLA-DPA1/DPB1, HLA-DM, invariant chain and CD80. The repertoire was sequenced with immunoSEQ multiplex PCR; TCRdb's copy has only in-frame clones and lacks some. This sample yields 2,000 to 2,500 clones, of which 78% are seen a single time; 25% to 30% belongs to the top ten. The sample comprised CD137- CD4+ T cells from cultured PBMCs. The source is a woman aged 18 to 35 in good health and CMV-seronegative.

This clone has only one observation. The genes are TRBV6-5 and TRBJ1-2; 10 bases match TRBD1. Per germline, CDR1 MNHEY and CDR2 SVGAGI. With 2 bases clipped from V and 8 bases from J, the junction kept 5 bases outside the gene matches. The CDR3 runs to 14 residues. CDR3 amino acids: CASSYTTGGRGYTF. The CDR3, as DNA: TGTGCCAGCAGTTACACGACAGGGGGCAGGGGCTACACCTTC.

The chain employs TRBV7-2 and TRBJ2-5; D could derive from TRBD1 or TRBD2 (6 bases each). Germline values: CDR1 SGHTA, CDR2 FQGNSA. The V end lost 6 bases, the J end lost 9 bases, and 23 bases lay between the germline ends. The CDR3 length is 15 residues. Here the CDR3 reads CASRLIGGSPGAQYF. In DNA, the CDR3 is TGTGCCAGCAGACTGATAGGAGGGAGTCCAGGGGCCCAGTACTTC. The full variable domain, with the rest looked up from reference TRBV7-2 and TRBJ2-5, is GAGVSQSPSNKVTEKGKDVELRCDPISGHTALYWYRQSLGQGLEFLIYFQGNSAPDKSGLPSDRFSAERTGGSVSTLTIQRTQQEDSAVYLCASRLIGGSPGAQYFGPGTRLLVL.

The V call is TRBV5-6, the J call TRBJ1-5; 7 bases are shared with TRBD1. CDR1 is SGHDT and CDR2 is YYEEEE in the germline V gene. Losses at the gene ends were 4 bases for V and 4 bases for J; bases not matched to a gene: 11. This CDR3 has 16 residues. This chain's CDR3 is CASSENLGQSNQPQHF. CDR3 coding DNA: TGTGCCAGCAGCGAAAACTTGGGACAGAGTAATCAGCCCCAGCATTTT.

V gene TRBV7-4 combines with J gene TRBJ2-3, with 10 nucleotides matching TRBD2. Germline assignment: CDR1 SGHVT and CDR2 SQSDAQ. The ends lost 4 bases at V and 0 bases at J; junction bases unmatched: 4. The CDR3 loop spans 16 amino acids. The CDR3 nucleotides are TGTGCCAGCAGCTCCGGACTAGCGGCTAGCACAGATACGCAGTATTTT. It yields the protein CASSSGLAASTDTQYF.

The gene calls are TRBV7-8 and TRBJ2-7, with 8 bases matching TRBD1. CDR3 length: 13 residues. With V trimmed by 5 bases and J by 9 bases, 9 bases remained unmatched. Germline V gene data show CDR1 as SGHVS and CDR2 as FQNEAQ. The CDR3 loop is CASSPGQGVGQYV. CDR3 in DNA: TGTGCCAGCAGCCCCGGACAGGGAGTCGGGCAGTACGTC.

The genes are TRBV11-2 and TRBJ2-1, with TRBD2 as a possible D gene (5 bases). Trimming took 5 bases from V and 9 from J, leaving 8 bases between them. This CDR3 spans 11 amino acids. Germline V gene sequence: CDR1 SGHAT, CDR2 FQNNGV. DNA for the CDR3: TGTGCCAGCAGCACCGGAGGTGAGCAGTTCTTC. It translates to CASSTGGEQFF.

The chain joins TRBV7-3 to TRBJ2-3; maybe TRBD2 (6 bases). This CDR3 has 17 residues. Trimming took 2 bases from V and 0 from J, leaving 15 bases between them. CDR1 and CDR2 (germline): SGHTA, FQGTGA. The CDR3 protein is CASSLLPSALSTDTQYF. The CDR3 nucleotides read TGTGCCAGCAGCTTACTCCCTAGCGCCCTTAGCACAGATACGCAGTATTTT.

The V call is TRBV7-2, the J call TRBJ1-1, with D uncertain. The CDR3 has 13 residues. Germline CDR1 and CDR2: SGHTA and FQGNSA. The ends were cut back, 5 bases at V and 4 bases at J, with 11 bases in the middle. This chain's CDR3 is CASSPRRGTEAFF. The CDR3 DNA follows: TGTGCCAGCAGCCCGAGACGGGGCACTGAAGCTTTCTTT.

The chain joins TRBV9 to TRBJ2-2, with 8 nucleotides matching TRBD1. V dropped 3 bases and J dropped 7; count of bases not matched to a gene: 5. CDR3 length: 14 residues. Germline V gene data show CDR1 as SGDLS and CDR2 as YYNGEE. In nucleotides, the CDR3 is TGTGCCAGCAGCGCGACAGGGGTAGGCGGGGAGCTGTTTTTT. Residues: CASSATGVGGELFF.

This chain joins TRBV6-1 and TRBJ2-2; 7 nucleotides match TRBD2. The CDR3 loop spans 14 amino acids. Germline CDR1 is MNHNS and CDR2 is SASEGT. Unmatched junction bases numbered 6, after V lost 8 bases and J lost 3 bases. In DNA form, the CDR3 reads TGTGCCAGCTTCCCGGGGGGACACACCGGGGAGCTGTTTTTT. It is translated as CASFPGGHTGELFF.